Listed below are T cell receptor beta chains from one sample, sequenced in a study of early T cells in non-severe SARS-CoV-2 infection. TCRdb analysed the 5' RACE reads with MiXCR anew, one entry per CDR3 protein. The sample records about 58,000 distinct CDR3 sequences, around 12% being singletons. Sequencing was performed on whole blood. These receptor sequences come from an adult who was a healthcare worker with PCR-confirmed SARS-CoV-2 infection or an uninfected control (not recorded which). CDR3s include the opening cysteine and the closing phenylalanine or tryptophan. Size values are once, few and many counts, or a class for expanded clones, and some rows have none.

>TRBJ2-3|many|TRBV7-9
CASSPTSQGSEDTQYF
>TRBJ1-2|many|TRBV28
CASSPLGARIGYGYTF
>TRBJ2-1|-|TRBV6-1
CATLAYNEQFF
>TRBJ2-7|many|TRBV18
CASSPPGGRRSYEQYF
>TRBJ2-3|-|TRBV7-2
CASSLGSGDTQYF
>TRBJ2-1|-|TRBV7-6
CASSLVGLAGGNEQFF
>TRBJ2-1|few|TRBV11-2
CASTPHGGPNEQFF
>TRBJ2-7|few|TRBV7-6
CASSFFADEQYF
>TRBJ2-6|-|TRBV19
CASSPTGGLAGANVLTF
>TRBJ1-1|-|TRBV12-3/TRBV12-4
CASRMYRGKTEAFF
>TRBJ2-7|few|TRBV9
CASSEGTSGRYYEQYF
>TRBJ1-2|-|TRBV5-1
CASSLQVSYYGYTF
>TRBJ2-2|few|TRBV7-9
CATLPGELFF
>TRBJ1-2|-|TRBV5-5
CASSLDGERPYGYTF
>TRBJ1-1|many|TRBV6-5
CASSYRVNTEAFF
>TRBJ2-2|few|TRBV7-3
CASSLGSGTVGTGELFF
>TRBJ2-1|-|TRBV2
CASSLRLAGYNEQFF
>TRBJ1-1|-|TRBV6-4
CASRMTENTEAFF
>TRBJ1-1|many|TRBV20-1
CSASRDKTLNTEAFF
>TRBJ2-5|few|TRBV20-1
CSAEALGGAMETQYF
>TRBJ2-1|few|TRBV7-3
CASSLGGTANYNEQFF
>TRBJ2-7|few|TRBV5-4
CASSLAGTSDEQYF
>TRBJ2-7|-|TRBV3-1
CASSLERAGGTYEQYF
>TRBJ1-6|-|TRBV13
CASSFGGDSPLHF
>TRBJ2-4|-|TRBV29-1
CSVEQGGRGTKNIQYF
>TRBJ1-2|many|TRBV20-1
CSAGGGYGYTF
>TRBJ2-1|many|TRBV5-1
CASSLAGTSSYNEQFF
>TRBJ2-7|many|TRBV28
CASGTSGSYEQYF
>TRBJ2-3|few|TRBV10-3
CAVGQVSTDTQYF
>TRBJ2-7|-|TRBV21-1
CASSKVGNFLYEQYF
>TRBJ2-1|few|TRBV28
CASRGRGQVF
>TRBJ1-4|-|TRBV5-4
CASSFKTGTGTNEKLFF
>TRBJ2-5|many|TRBV12-3/TRBV12-4
CASSLQWGQETQYF
>TRBJ2-2|-|TRBV28
CASIASEGLDTGELFF
>TRBJ2-1|-|TRBV6-2/TRBV6-3
CASSLRGNNEQFF
>TRBJ2-1|-|TRBV7-2
CASSAQGRLSNEQFF
>TRBJ2-2|many|TRBV18
CASSPTSGYTGELFF
>TRBJ2-7|many|TRBV7-8
CASSSGLAGGRSYEQYF
>TRBJ2-6|-|TRBV7-6
CASSPQLNSGANVLTF
>TRBJ2-5|-|TRBV9
CASSVGSRTTQYF
>TRBJ1-1|-|TRBV18
CASSPPGGLQDTEAFF
>TRBJ2-7|few|TRBV6-6
CASKEWVGYEQYF
>TRBJ2-1|many|TRBV5-4
CASYFRGSTYNEQFF
>TRBJ2-1|-|TRBV5-8
CASSSGLLRRNEQFF
>TRBJ1-4|once|TRBV2
CASSDRGREKLFF
>TRBJ2-7|few|TRBV7-6
CASSFGRTYEQYF
>TRBJ2-3|few|TRBV24-1
CATSDLQRRGGDPTDTQYF
>TRBJ2-7|-|TRBV6-5
CASRDRGPYEQYF
>TRBJ2-1|-|TRBV6-2/TRBV6-3
CASSYGQGGGEQFF
>TRBJ2-7|-|TRBV6-1
CASSEFLRGTYEQYF
>TRBJ2-7|-|TRBV2
CASSGLTSGRLDEQYF
>TRBJ2-1|-|TRBV27
CASSLGIAGSYSYNEQFF
>TRBJ2-2|many|TRBV12-3/TRBV12-4
CASSPQAGELFF
>TRBJ2-3|many|TRBV10-1
CASSVAALTDTQYF
>TRBJ2-1|many|TRBV7-8
CASSLLRQGYEQFF
>TRBJ1-1|many|TRBV28
CASSYRKNRPTEAFF
>TRBJ2-7|many|TRBV15
CATSPSRASEQYF
>TRBJ2-1|-|TRBV29-1
CSVRYLVGKIDNEQFF
>TRBJ1-2|many|TRBV27
CASSFRDNRHGYTF